One sample yielded the 13 T cell receptor beta chains listed below, sequenced in a study of post-analysis software for immune sequencing data. Overall study results and limits: A handful of TRBV segments, including TRBV5-6, TRBV5-1 and TRBV20-1, were more frequent in patients than controls.

cDNA libraries of TCR beta carried unique molecular identifiers. Using its own MiXCR run on the PCR reads, TCRdb lists one record per CDR3 protein. This sample has about 770,000 distinct CDR3 sequences, with about half found just once. Their target antigens are unknown. The sample comprised blood. Source of these receptors: a girl between 5 and 17 years old with multiple sclerosis.

V and J are TRBV15 and TRBJ2-7, with D hard to call. This CDR3 has 15 amino acids. Per germline, CDR1 LNHNV and CDR2 YYDKDF (reference sequence). Trimming pared 5 bases from V and 3 bases from J, leaving 17 bases between. The CDR3 is CATSDVKGSLYEQYF. Written as DNA, the CDR3 is TGTGCCACCAGCGATGTGAAGGGATCCCTCTACGAGCAGTACTTC.

V is TRBV20-1 and J is TRBJ2-7; 8 nucleotides match TRBD1. With V trimmed by 6 bases and J by 3 bases, 7 bases remained unmatched. The CDR3 is 13 amino acids. Germline V gene sequence: CDR1 DFQATT, CDR2 SNEGSKA (reference sequence). CDR3 amino acids: CSAKQGVGYEQYF. In DNA, the CDR3 is TGCAGTGCAAAACAGGGGGTCGGCTACGAGCAGTACTTC.

V is TRBV5-1 and J is TRBJ2-1; D uncertain. V lost 1 base, J lost 8 bases, and 16 bases lay in between. Germline CDR1 and CDR2: SGHRS and YFSETQ. The CDR3 has 15 residues. CDR3 region: CASSLLTASLDEQFF. In nucleotides, the CDR3 is TGCGCCAGCAGCTTGTTAACAGCGTCTCTCGATGAGCAGTTCTTC.

This clonotype came up a few times. J is TRBJ2-7 and V is TRBV28; 8 nucleotides align to TRBD2. The V gene end was trimmed by 1 base and the J gene end by 1 base; junction bases not matched to a gene: 6. The CDR3 covers 16 residues. CDR1 MDHEN and CDR2 SYDVKM come from the germline V gene. The CDR3 loop is CASSLLEREWSYEQYF. In nucleotides, the CDR3 is TGTGCCAGCAGTTTATTGGAGCGGGAGTGGTCCTACGAGCAGTACTTC.

Comments on this clonotype: Because the CDR3 is missing its conserved closing phenylalanine or tryptophan, this is likely a read error. The J gene is TRBJ2-4, the V gene TRBV28, with D possibly TRBD1 on 6 matching bases. The CDR3 length is 14 residues. The germline CDR1 and CDR2 sequences are MDHEN and SYDVKM. The CDR3 loop reads CAGRINRASNIQYC. The CDR3 DNA reads TGTGCCGGCAGAATCAACAGGGCTTCAAACATTCAGTACTGC.

In its sample, this clonotype was seen a few times. The chain has TRBV20-1 and TRBJ2-1; no firm D call. This CDR3 has 11 residues. The germline V gene has CDR1 DFQATT and CDR2 SNEGSKA (reference sequence). Trimming stripped 5 bases from V and 7 bases from J, with 9 bases between. CDR3 DNA: TGCAGTGCTGCTCCTCGAAATGAGCAGTTCTTC. Residues: CSAAPRNEQFF.

The chain carries TRBV7-9 and TRBJ2-1; D gene unclear. Germline CDR1 reads SEHNR; CDR2 reads FQNEAQ (reference sequence). CDR3 length: 14 amino acids. V lost 0 bases and J lost 8, with 11 bases in between. Written as DNA, the CDR3 is TGTGCCAGCAGCTTAGCGCGAGCGCGCGATGAGCAGTTCTTC. This translates into CASSLARARDEQFF.

CDR3 protein: CASSLPSGPPTDTQYF. The CDR3 DNA is TGTGCCAGCAGCCTCCCTTCAGGACCCCCGACAGATACGCAGTATTTT. This chain joins TRBV7-2 and TRBJ2-3; no clear D. Per the germline V gene, CDR1 is SGHTA and CDR2 is FQGNSA. Deletions cut 5 bases from V and 3 bases from J, with 18 bases between. There are 16 residues in the CDR3.

This clonotype was counted a few times. The V gene is TRBV3-1, the J gene TRBJ2-3; D is undetermined. CDR1 and CDR2 (germline): LGHDT, YNNKEL (reference sequence). Trimming stripped 3 bases from V and 9 bases from J, with 13 bases between. This CDR3 spans 13 amino acids. The CDR3 DNA reads as TGTGCCAGCAGCCAGTTCGTGGGTTCCACGCAGTATTTT. Its protein product is CASSQFVGSTQYF.

J is TRBJ2-1 and V is TRBV12-3 or TRBV12-4; TRBD2 agrees at 13 bases. V lost 7 bases, J lost 10 bases, and 4 bases stayed unmatched. The CDR3 totals 13 residues. Here the CDR3 reads CASKRTSGGEQFF. The CDR3 region has the DNA TGTGCCAGCAAGAGGACTAGCGGGGGAGAGCAGTTCTTC.

The V call is TRBV10-3, the J call TRBJ2-3; D remains ambiguous. V was trimmed by 7 bases and J by 0 bases, leaving 17 bases between them. The germline V gene encodes CDR1 ENHRY and CDR2 SYGVKD. The CDR3 is 16 amino acids. The CDR3 DNA follows: TGTGCCATCACTGGCACCTACTCCGCTAGCACAGATACGCAGTATTTT. Amino acids: CAITGTYSASTDTQYF.

The sample holds one count of this clonotype. The gene calls are TRBV7-2 and TRBJ2-1; 11 positions match TRBD2. From germline, CDR1 is SGHTA and CDR2 FQGNSA. J lost 5 bases, V lost 3 bases, and 12 bases had no gene match. The CDR3 is 18 amino acids. The CDR3 region is CASSFVAGGPSGDNEQFF. CDR3 DNA sequence: TGTGCCAGCAGCTTCGTAGCGGGGGGGCCCTCAGGCGACAATGAGCAGTTCTTC.

The chain uses TRBV7-2 and TRBJ2-3, with D perhaps matching TRBD1 (5 bases). V lost 5 bases and J 6 bases, leaving 18 bases between the germline ends. Germline CDR1 is SGHTA and CDR2 is FQGNSA. This CDR3 has 15 residues. The CDR3 region has the DNA TGTGCCAGCAGCCCCTGGACAAGGGATTTGGATACGCAGTATTTT. It yields the protein CASSPWTRDLDTQYF.